The 6 T cell receptor beta chains below all came from one sample that was sequenced in a study of identical twins. TCRdb called the 5' RACE reads again in MiXCR, with one record for every CDR3 protein. The sample gives hundreds of thousands of distinct CDR3 sequences, under 9% of which show up once; around 0.98% is in the top ten. The same data also went into a second study, on yellow fever vaccine responses in identical twins.

The sequenced sample consisted of PBMCs. The receptors were sampled from a woman between 18 and 29 years old in good health.

This clonotype was counted between two and nine times. This sequence joins TRBV19 and TRBJ2-1; 7 bases map to TRBD1. This CDR3 spans 14 amino acids. Germline V gene data show CDR1 as LNHDA and CDR2 as SQIVND (reference sequence). V shed 4 bases, J shed 6 bases, and the junction held 6 bases outside the gene matches. CDR3 nucleotides: TGTGCCAGTAGTACCGACAGGGAGCGCAATGAGCAGTTCTTC. Amino acid sequence: CASSTDRERNEQFF.

This clonotype was recorded at least ten times. The chain uses TRBV12-3 or TRBV12-4 and TRBJ2-5, with D unclear. With 5 bases removed from V and 5 bases from J, the gap between germline ends came to 15 bases. CDR3 length: 14 amino acids. CDR3 coding DNA: TGTGCCAGCAGTCAACAACCGGTTGGTGAGACCCAGTACTTC. Translation: CASSQQPVGETQYF.

The rearrangement joins TRBV7-2 to TRBJ2-3; D uncertain. Between the trimmed V and J ends, which lost 2 bases and 0 bases, there was a span of 15 bases. The CDR3 spans 17 residues. In germline, CDR1 is SGHTA, CDR2 FQGNSA. DNA of the CDR3: TGTGCCAGCAGCTTAAGCGCTAGGAAGACTAGCACAGATACGCAGTATTTT. It yields the protein CASSLSARKTSTDTQYF.

The chain carries TRBV25-1 and TRBJ2-7; 7 positions match TRBD2. This CDR3 has 16 amino acids. J was trimmed by 2 bases and V by 7 bases; bases with no gene match: 14. Germline CDR1 reads MGHDK; CDR2 reads SYGVNS. The CDR3 region has the DNA TGTGCCAGCACCCCCCCTTTAGGGCTAGCGGCCTACGAGCAGTACTTC. It is translated as CASTPPLGLAAYEQYF.

This clonotype was counted ten times or more. DNA for the CDR3: TGTGCCACCAGTGATGCGGGGAGCAGGACCACAGATACGCAGTATTTT. It encodes CATSDAGSRTTDTQYF. The chain is built from TRBV24-1 and TRBJ2-3; maybe TRBD2 (6 bases). The germline V gene encodes CDR1 KGHDR and CDR2 SFDVKD. V was cut by 3 bases and J by 2 bases, with 14 bases left in between. This CDR3 is 16 amino acids long.

The chain carries TRBV9 and TRBJ2-3, with 13 bases that match TRBD2. The CDR3 spans 16 residues. Trimming at V came to 4 bases and at J to 2 bases, leaving 4 bases not matched to a gene. Per the germline V gene, CDR1 is SGDLS and CDR2 is YYNGEE. The CDR3 bases are TGTGCCAGCAGCCCTGGGACTAGCGGGGCCACAGATACGCAGTATTTT. Protein: CASSPGTSGATDTQYF.